The 9 T cell receptor beta chains in this list originate from one sample, sequenced in a study of blood T cell repertoires in COVID-19. Repertoires were generated with immunoSEQ multiplex PCR, while TCRdb's copy carries only in-frame clones and drops some. This sample has fewer than 300,000 clones; around 83% occur once, and the top ten carry approximately 5.9%. The sequencing input was peripheral blood. The receptors shown here come from an elderly man with acute or convalescent COVID-19.

The J gene is TRBJ1-2, the V gene TRBV6-5; tentative D call: TRBD1 (5 bases). Germline CDR1 reads MNHEY; CDR2 reads SVGAGI. The CDR3 extends over 11 amino acids. The ends were cut back, 8 bases at V and 9 bases at J, with 13 bases in the middle. The DNA of the CDR3 is TGTGCCAGCCCGGGGGTTGGGAGCTACACCTTC. This translates into CASPGVGSYTF.

The genes are TRBV27 and TRBJ2-5; perhaps TRBD2 as D (6 bases). V was clipped by 3 bases and J by 7 bases, with 12 bases between them. CDR3 length: 13 residues. Per germline, CDR1 MNHEY and CDR2 SMNVEV (reference sequence). The CDR3 reads CASSLALGGTQYF. The CDR3 region has the DNA TGTGCCAGCAGTTTGGCCCTGGGGGGGACCCAGTACTTC.

Points on this clone: The same CDR3 is also encoded by other DNA sequences in this sample. The rearrangement uses TRBV6-5 and TRBJ1-5, with 10 bases that match TRBD1. Trimming cost V 4 bases and J 4 bases; bases outside gene matches: 1. Germline lookup yields CDR1 MNHEY and CDR2 SVGAGI. The CDR3 spans 14 residues. The CDR3 DNA is TGTGCCAGCAGTTCGGGACAGGGGAATCAGCCCCAGCATTTT. Translated: CASSSGQGNQPQHF.

V is TRBV6-5 and J is TRBJ1-5, with 8 bases fitting TRBD1. Germline values: CDR1 MNHEY, CDR2 SVGAGI. The CDR3 is 13 amino acids. V lost 8 bases and J lost 2; bases outside the gene matches: 2. The CDR3 protein is CASAGQGNQPQHF. The CDR3 DNA follows: TGTGCCAGCGCGGGACAGGGCAATCAGCCCCAGCATTTT.

The rearrangement uses TRBV5-4 and TRBJ2-5, with TRBD2 matching over 11 bases. Per germline, CDR1 SGHNT and CDR2 YYREEE (reference sequence). CDR3 length: 15 residues. With V trimmed by 4 bases and J by 2 bases, 4 bases remained unmatched. The DNA of the CDR3 is TGTGCCAGCAGCAATAGCGGGGGGGGACAAGAGACCCAGTACTTC. Protein product: CASSNSGGGQETQYF.

The chain recombines TRBV28 with TRBJ1-2; TRBD1 aligns across 8 bases. From germline, CDR1 is MDHEN and CDR2 SYDVKM. This CDR3 has 14 amino acids. V lost 6 bases, J lost 6 bases, and 9 bases stayed unmatched. The CDR3 is CASSQGQGRDGYTF. CDR3 DNA: TGTGCCAGCAGCCAAGGACAGGGACGGGATGGCTACACCTTC.

The chain uses TRBV18 and TRBJ2-5; 15 positions match TRBD2. The germline CDR1 and CDR2 sequences are KGHSH and LQKENI. Trimming removed 3 bases from V and 4 bases from J; junction bases left unmatched: 9. This CDR3 region has 18 residues. The DNA for the CDR3 is TGTGCCAGCTCACCGATCGGGACTAGCGGGAGGATTGGAGAGACCCAGTACTTC. Residues: CASSPIGTSGRIGETQYF.

The V call is TRBV6-1, the J call TRBJ1-2, with 7 bases that match TRBD1. Per the germline V gene, CDR1 is MNHNS and CDR2 is SASEGT. This CDR3 region has 16 residues. Trimming removed 0 bases from V and 2 bases from J; junction bases left unmatched: 6. The CDR3 bases are TGTGCCAGCAGTGAAGCCTCATCGGACAGGAACTATGGCTACACCTTC. The encoded protein is CASSEASSDRNYGYTF.

The chain joins TRBV30 to TRBJ2-3, with 7 bases identical to TRBD2. V shed 4 bases, J shed 6 bases, and the junction held 10 bases outside the gene matches. CDR3 length: 14 residues. Germline assignment: CDR1 GTSNPN and CDR2 SVGIG (reference sequence). The CDR3 DNA reads TGTGCCTGGACCTACGGGGGGATCGCGGATACGCAGTATTTT. This codes for CAWTYGGIADTQYF.